Listed below are T cell receptor beta chains from one sample, sequenced in a study of Graves' ophthalmopathy and Graves' hyperthyroidism. TCRdb reprocessed the multiplex PCR reads with MiXCR, giving one entry per CDR3 protein. The data contain about 620,000 distinct CDR3 sequences, over 20% of them singletons. Input material: peripheral blood. These receptors were collected from a woman younger than 35 with stable Graves' hyperthyroidism. Some clones in this sample may be carry-over from other donors' samples. Each CDR3 is given with its conserved first and last residue. The D gene is left open where the match is weak. Only part of the rows carry a size: once, few, many, or a class if the clone is expanded.

clone size: -; V gene: TRBV6-1; D gene: TRBD2; J gene: TRBJ2-7; CDR3 length: 16; CDR3 protein: CASRDTSGPSSYEQYF; CDR3 DNA: TGTGCCAGCAGGGATACTAGCGGCCCCAGCTCCTACGAGCAGTACTTC
clone size: -; V gene: TRBV18; D gene: -; J gene: TRBJ2-5; CDR3 length: 14; CDR3 protein: CASSPGGGKETQYF; CDR3 DNA: TGTGCCAGCTCGCCGGGGGGCGGAAAGGAGACCCAGTACTTC
clone size: -; V gene: TRBV6-2/TRBV6-3; D gene: -; J gene: TRBJ1-1; CDR3 length: 15; CDR3 protein: CASSYFGTLRAEAFF; CDR3 DNA: TGTGCCAGCAGTTACTTCGGGACGCTACGCGCTGAAGCTTTCTTT
clone size: few; V gene: TRBV12-3/TRBV12-4; D gene: -; J gene: TRBJ2-7; CDR3 length: 14; CDR3 protein: CASTIDRIPYEQYF; CDR3 DNA: TGTGCCAGCACCATCGACAGGATCCCCTACGAGCAGTACTTC
clone size: many; V gene: TRBV19; D gene: -; J gene: TRBJ2-5; CDR3 length: 13; CDR3 protein: CASSIVGQETQYF; CDR3 DNA: TGTGCCAGTAGTATAGTAGGCCAAGAGACCCAGTACTTC
clone size: many; V gene: TRBV4-1; D gene: -; J gene: TRBJ1-5; CDR3 length: 15; CDR3 protein: CASSQVEGAELPQHF; CDR3 DNA: TGCGCCAGCAGCCAAGTGGAAGGGGCGGAACTGCCCCAGCATTTT
clone size: many; V gene: TRBV11-2; D gene: TRBD1; J gene: TRBJ1-2; CDR3 length: 15; CDR3 protein: CASSLEMGQSDGYTF; CDR3 DNA: TGTGCCAGCAGCTTAGAGATGGGACAGAGTGATGGCTACACCTTC
clone size: many; V gene: TRBV12-3/TRBV12-4; D gene: -; J gene: TRBJ2-2; CDR3 length: 13; CDR3 protein: CASSPRAAGELFF; CDR3 DNA: TGTGCCAGCAGCCCGCGGGCGGCCGGGGAGCTGTTTTTT
clone size: many; V gene: TRBV11-2; D gene: TRBD1; J gene: TRBJ1-2; CDR3 length: 14; CDR3 protein: CASSTGQGAGGYTF; CDR3 DNA: TGTGCCAGCAGCACCGGACAGGGGGCCGGGGGCTACACCTTC
clone size: many; V gene: TRBV12-3/TRBV12-4; D gene: -; J gene: TRBJ2-6; CDR3 length: 17; CDR3 protein: CASSPTTGFPGANVLTF; CDR3 DNA: TGTGCCAGCAGTCCGACGACAGGTTTCCCTGGGGCCAACGTCCTGACTTTC
clone size: many; V gene: TRBV20-1; D gene: TRBD1; J gene: TRBJ2-7; CDR3 length: 15; CDR3 protein: CSARGTGQDLYEQYF; CDR3 DNA: TGCAGTGCTAGGGGAACGGGACAGGACCTCTACGAGCAGTACTTC
clone size: many; V gene: TRBV13; D gene: -; J gene: TRBJ1-2; CDR3 length: 14; CDR3 protein: CASSSRDDGYGYTF; CDR3 DNA: TGTGCCAGCAGCTCCCGGGACGACGGCTATGGCTACACCTTC
clone size: -; V gene: TRBV7-9; D gene: -; J gene: TRBJ1-1; CDR3 length: 15; CDR3 protein: CASSGVLADNTEAFF; CDR3 DNA: TGTGCCAGCAGTGGCGTATTGGCGGACAACACTGAAGCTTTCTTT
clone size: few; V gene: TRBV5-1; D gene: -; J gene: TRBJ1-6; CDR3 length: 15; CDR3 protein: CASSDGQNANSPLHF; CDR3 DNA: TGCGCCAGCAGCGACGGGCAAAATGCGAATTCACCCCTCCACTTT
clone size: many; V gene: TRBV13; D gene: -; J gene: TRBJ2-7; CDR3 length: 14; CDR3 protein: CASSPGEGGYKQYF; CDR3 DNA: TGTGCCAGCAGCCCAGGAGAGGGTGGGTACAAGCAGTACTTC
clone size: -; V gene: TRBV3-1; D gene: -; J gene: TRBJ2-3; CDR3 length: 12; CDR3 protein: CASASTGNTQYF; CDR3 DNA: TGTGCCAGCGCTTCGACAGGAAATACGCAGTATTTT
clone size: many; V gene: TRBV14; D gene: -; J gene: TRBJ1-1; CDR3 length: 13; CDR3 protein: CASSQYRVTEAFF; CDR3 DNA: TGTGCCAGCAGCCAATACAGGGTCACTGAAGCTTTCTTT
clone size: -; V gene: TRBV7-9; D gene: -; J gene: TRBJ1-2; CDR3 length: 14; CDR3 protein: CASSFEGVGYGYTF; CDR3 DNA: TGTGCCAGCAGCTTCGAGGGCGTAGGCTATGGCTACACCTTC
clone size: many; V gene: TRBV27; D gene: TRBD2; J gene: TRBJ2-5; CDR3 length: 16; CDR3 protein: CASSLLAGRITETQYF; CDR3 DNA: TGTGCCAGCAGTTTACTAGCGGGACGTATAACGGAGACCCAGTACTTC
clone size: few; V gene: TRBV20-1; D gene: TRBD1; J gene: TRBJ2-2; CDR3 length: 13; CDR3 protein: CSAGRGRTGELFF; CDR3 DNA: TGCAGTGCGGGTAGGGGGCGCACCGGGGAGCTGTTTTTT
clone size: many; V gene: TRBV4-1; D gene: -; J gene: TRBJ1-3; CDR3 length: 15; CDR3 protein: CASSQVTTSGNTIYF; CDR3 DNA: TGCGCCAGCAGCCAAGTAACCACCTCTGGAAACACCATATATTTT
clone size: many; V gene: TRBV12-3/TRBV12-4; D gene: -; J gene: TRBJ2-7; CDR3 length: 14; CDR3 protein: CASSLVGSPNEQYF; CDR3 DNA: TGTGCCAGCAGTTTAGTGGGCAGCCCCAACGAGCAGTACTTC
clone size: many; V gene: TRBV20-1; D gene: -; J gene: TRBJ2-7; CDR3 length: 14; CDR3 protein: CSAIGTANPYEQYF; CDR3 DNA: TGCAGTGCGATCGGGACCGCTAACCCCTACGAGCAGTACTTC
clone size: many; V gene: TRBV19; D gene: TRBD2; J gene: TRBJ2-4; CDR3 length: 14; CDR3 protein: CASSPRTRWDIQYF; CDR3 DNA: TGTGCCAGTAGTCCCCGGACTAGGTGGGACATTCAGTACTTC
clone size: many; V gene: TRBV12-3/TRBV12-4; D gene: -; J gene: TRBJ1-2; CDR3 length: 15; CDR3 protein: CASSLGGQGSDGYTF; CDR3 DNA: TGTGCCAGCAGTTTAGGGGGGCAGGGAAGCGATGGCTACACCTTC
clone size: few; V gene: TRBV3-1; D gene: TRBD1; J gene: TRBJ2-7; CDR3 length: 14; CDR3 protein: CASSHQDRGYEQYF; CDR3 DNA: TGTGCCAGCAGCCATCAAGACAGGGGCTACGAGCAGTACTTC
clone size: -; V gene: TRBV5-4; D gene: -; J gene: TRBJ2-7; CDR3 length: 13; CDR3 protein: CASSPGIQDEQYF; CDR3 DNA: TGTGCCAGCAGCCCAGGGATTCAGGACGAGCAGTACTTC